This TCR beta chain was identified during a study of graft-versus-host responses after intestinal transplantation. The study's findings and limits: High graft-versus-host to host-versus-graft clonal ratios were found in allografts of patients who had graft-donor T cell macrochimerism. Peak circulating GvH clone levels tracked with early post-transplant HvG declines.

Losses at the gene ends were 4 bases for V and 11 bases for J; bases not matched to a gene: 5. The germline CDR1 and CDR2 sequences are SGHRS and YFSETQ. The CDR3 runs 12 residues. Notes on this clone: As yet, its antigen is unknown.

The data were produced by immunoSEQ multiplex PCR, yet TCRdb's version contains in-frame clones alone and is incomplete. The sample gives 99,000 or so clones, 86% of which show up once; approximately 1.5% is in the top ten. Sample: PBMCs, taken 255 days after intestinal transplant. The chain links TRBV5-1 to TRBJ1-1, with 10 nucleotides matching TRBD1. The source of this sequence is a human patient who received an intestinal transplant, so some T cells may come from the graft donor. CDR3 nucleotide sequence: TGCGCCAGCAGCGAGGGACAGGGGAGGGCTTTCTTT. Translated, it gives CASSEGQGRAFF.